This T cell receptor beta chain was captured by sequencing in a study of shared clonotypes between healthy human individuals. General study points: Naive subsets generally exceeded memory subsets in estimated richness. Limitation of the genetic and exposure-history diversity represented came from the few donors.

Profiling relied on immunoSEQ multiplex PCR, and the TCRdb table lists in-frame clones only, not all of them. The top ten clones hold 0.55% to 0.7% of a sample with over a million clones, 75% to 85% of them seen once. Per germline, CDR1 SQVTM and CDR2 ANQGSEA. The CDR3 consists of 16 residues. Trimming pared 7 bases from V and 6 bases from J, leaving 28 bases between. A remark on this clone: The antigen is not known.

Sequencing used memory CD4+ T cells from PBMCs. Subset in this sample: CD45RA-negative fraction. The origin of this receptor is a man in his late teens or twenties in good health. Some clones in this sample may be carry-over from other donors' samples. The J gene is TRBJ2-7, the V gene TRBV29-1; D ambiguous. This CDR3 is CSAGLGMGGYLGEQYF. Here the CDR3 DNA reads TGCAGCGCTGGGCTTGGTATGGGTGGGTATTTGGGCGAGCAGTACTTC.